The 20 T cell receptor beta chains below all came from one sample that was sequenced in a study of graft-versus-host responses after intestinal transplantation. These receptors' targets are unknown. Profiled with immunoSEQ multiplex PCR; TCRdb holds only in-frame clones, not every one. The sample consists of more than 95,000 clones, roughly nine tenths of them appearing once. This specimen was unstimulated CD4+ T cells sorted from spleen or lymph node cells, taken before intestinal transplant. The receptors derive from a human donor who received an intestinal transplant.

The chain is built from TRBV28 and TRBJ1-4; a weak D match, TRBD1 (6 bases). The germline CDR1 and CDR2 sequences are MDHEN and SYDVKM. This CDR3 contains 13 residues. V was clipped by 5 bases and J by 10 bases, with 14 bases between them. The DNA for the CDR3 is TGTGCCAGCAGTCAACAGGGTCGGGGAAAACTGTTTTTT. This codes for CASSQQGRGKLFF. Variable domain in full (rest from reference TRBV28 and TRBJ1-4): DVKVTQSSRYLVKRTGEKVFLECVQDMDHENMFWYRQDPGLGLRLIYFSYDVKMKEKGDIPEGYSVSREKKERFSLILESASTNQTSMYLCASSQQGRGKLFFGSGTQLSVL.

The rearrangement uses TRBV19 and TRBJ2-1, with D uncertain. CDR1 and CDR2 from the germline V gene are LNHDA and SQIVND (reference sequence). Between the trimmed V and J ends, which lost 1 base and 5 bases, there was a span of 12 bases. This CDR3 is built from 15 residues. The CDR3 sequence is CASSIVTQPDNEQFF. The CDR3 coding sequence is TGTGCCAGTAGTATAGTCACACAGCCCGACAATGAGCAGTTCTTC.

V and J are TRBV5-6 and TRBJ1-1, with 8 nucleotides matching TRBD1. After removal of 3 bases from V and 4 bases from J, the junction contained 8 bases not matched to a gene. The CDR3 length is 15 residues. Germline CDR1 reads SGHDT; CDR2 reads YYEEEE. In DNA, the CDR3 is TGTGCCAGCAGCTCACCACAGGGGGGGACCACTGAAGCTTTCTTT. Protein product: CASSSPQGGTTEAFF.

This clone was seen once. This chain connects TRBV29-1 to TRBJ2-7; 7 positions match TRBD1. The CDR3 loop spans 15 amino acids. CDR1 is SQVTM and CDR2 is ANQGSEA in the germline V gene. V shed 0 bases and J 3 bases; nucleotides not matched to a gene: 8. The CDR3: CSVEEHRGDSYEQYF. In nucleotides, the CDR3 is TGCAGCGTTGAAGAGCACAGGGGCGACAGCTACGAGCAGTACTTC.

The V gene is TRBV6-1, the J gene TRBJ1-2; 7 bases align to TRBD1. The CDR3 length is 15 residues. Trimming removed 6 bases from V and 4 bases from J; junction bases left unmatched: 11. Looked up from germline, CDR1 is MNHNS and CDR2 is SASEGT. Here the CDR3 DNA reads TGTGCCAGCAGGGCCGGACAGGTACTCATCTATGGCTACACCTTC. It codes for CASRAGQVLIYGYTF.

The chain links TRBV7-2 to TRBJ1-2; weak D call: TRBD1 (5 bases). Trimming left V 1 base short and J 5 bases short, with 14 bases between. The CDR3 contains 15 residues. CDR1 SGHTA and CDR2 FQGNSA come from the germline V gene. CDR3 bases: TGTGCCAGCAGCTTAGGGATCGGGGAGGGGTATGGCTACACCTTC. Amino acid sequence: CASSLGIGEGYGYTF.

V usage is TRBV27 and J usage is TRBJ1-4; unclear D gene. Germline V lookup: CDR1 MNHEY, CDR2 SMNVEV (reference sequence). The V end was cut by 1 base, the J end by 0 bases, with 3 bases between. There are 14 residues in the CDR3. CDR3: CASSLYSTNEKLFF. CDR3 nucleotide sequence: TGTGCCAGCAGTTTATACTCAACTAATGAAAAACTGTTTTTT.

This rearrangement joins TRBV25-1 to TRBJ1-1; 7 bases match TRBD1. The CDR3 sequence is 13 residues long. Germline-derived CDR1 and CDR2 are MGHDK and SYGVNS. Trimming cost V 4 bases and J 6 bases; bases outside gene matches: 5. The CDR3 reads CASSGQGAPEAFF. The CDR3 coding sequence is TGTGCCAGCAGTGGACAGGGTGCCCCTGAAGCTTTCTTT.

This clone was seen a handful of times. This chain uses TRBV5-6 with TRBJ2-7, with 14 bases aligning to TRBD2. Germline assignment: CDR1 SGHDT and CDR2 YYEEEE. The CDR3 is 14 amino acids. The junction had 2 bases not matched to a gene; V was cut back by 4 bases and J by 5 bases. The CDR3 spells CASSLGLAGDEQYF. CDR3 bases: TGTGCCAGCAGCCTGGGACTAGCGGGGGACGAGCAGTACTTC.

V gene TRBV7-9 combines with J gene TRBJ1-1; D is possibly TRBD1 (6 bases). Trimming shortened V by 1 base and J by 1 base, and 7 bases separated the two germline ends. CDR1 SEHNR and CDR2 FQNEAQ come from the germline V gene (reference sequence). The CDR3 totals 14 residues. The CDR3, as DNA: TGTGCCAGCAGCTTAGGGACAGCGAACACTGAAGCTTTCTTT. This gives the protein CASSLGTANTEAFF.

The chain recombines TRBV28 with TRBJ2-7; a possible D gene is TRBD1 (6 bases). Trimming removed 7 bases from V and 6 bases from J, with 13 bases in between. Germline V gives CDR1 MDHEN, CDR2 SYDVKM. The CDR3 totals 12 residues. CDR3 protein: CASIAQGSEQYF. The CDR3 nucleotides are TGTGCCAGCATAGCACAGGGCAGCGAGCAGTACTTC.

V usage is TRBV5-1 and J usage is TRBJ2-7; no firm D call. Germline values: CDR1 SGHRS, CDR2 YFSETQ. Between the trimmed V and J ends, which lost 5 bases and 0 bases, there was a span of 6 bases. The CDR3 is 12 residues long. The DNA for the CDR3 is TGCGCCAGCAGGCGGAGCTCCTACGAGCAGTACTTC. Protein sequence: CASRRSSYEQYF.

The CDR3 loop reads CASSYAGSTDTQYF. In nucleotides, the CDR3 is TGTGCCAGCAGTTACGCAGGGAGCACAGATACGCAGTATTTT. The chain carries TRBV6-5 and TRBJ2-3, with D possibly being TRBD1 (5 bases). CDR1 MNHEY and CDR2 SVGAGI come from the germline V gene. V lost 2 bases and J 0 bases, leaving 6 bases between the germline ends. This CDR3 is built from 14 residues.

The J gene is TRBJ2-1, the V gene TRBV30; 7 positions agree with TRBD2. V lost 5 bases to trimming and J lost 4 bases; unmatched junction nucleotides: 5. This CDR3 has 13 residues. CDR1 is GTSNPN and CDR2 is SVGIG in the germline V gene (reference sequence). The CDR3 nucleotides read TGTGCCTGGGCGCCTAGCGGTTACAATGAGCAGTTCTTC. Translated, it gives CAWAPSGYNEQFF. Together with reference TRBV30 and TRBJ2-1, the CDR3 gives the full variable domain: SQTIHQWPATLVQPVGSPLSLECTVEGTSNPNLYWYRQAAGRGLQLLFYSVGIGQISSEVPQNLSASRPQDRQFILSSKKLLLSDSGFYLCAWAPSGYNEQFFGPGTRLTVL.

This chain uses TRBV4-1 with TRBJ1-4, with TRBD1 as a possible D gene (5 bases). Germline CDR1 MGHRA, CDR2 YSYEKL. Deletions cut 1 base from V and 7 bases from J, with 25 bases between. The CDR3 is 19 residues long. The CDR3, as DNA: TGCGCCAGCAGCCAAGCCGTCCCCTTACAGGTCCAGCATGGTGAAAAACTGTTTTTT. Residues: CASSQAVPLQVQHGEKLFF.

The gene calls are TRBV15 and TRBJ2-1; D not certain. The CDR3 contains 15 residues. The germline V and J ends were trimmed by 1 base and 6 bases, with 13 bases remaining between them. CDR1 and CDR2 from the germline V gene are LNHNV and YYDKDF (reference sequence). The CDR3 coding sequence is TGTGCCACCAGCAGAGTGAGTGACTCCCTCAATGAGCAGTTCTTC. Amino acids: CATSRVSDSLNEQFF.

The V call is TRBV28, the J call TRBJ1-1; perhaps TRBD1 as D (6 bases). There are 14 residues in the CDR3. V gave up 5 bases and J gave up 1 base, with 11 bases separating them. Per the germline V gene, CDR1 is MDHEN and CDR2 is SYDVKM. CDR3 in amino acids: CASSRGGGNTEAFF. CDR3 nucleotide sequence: TGTGCCAGCAGTAGGGGAGGGGGGAACACTGAAGCTTTCTTT.

This clone came up once. The CDR3 sequence: CASSLNQGFSPPYGYTF. The DNA for the CDR3 is TGCGCCAGCAGCTTGAACCAGGGGTTCTCTCCCCCTTATGGCTACACCTTC. The chain couples TRBV5-1 to TRBJ1-2; D is possibly TRBD1 (6 bases). Germline CDR1 and CDR2: SGHRS and YFSETQ. The V end lost 1 base, the J end lost 5 bases, and 21 bases lay between the germline ends. The length of the CDR3 is 17 residues.

V gene TRBV11-1 combines with J gene TRBJ2-7; 9 bases map to TRBD2. The ends lost 1 base at V and 12 bases at J; junction bases unmatched: 10. Germline-derived CDR1 and CDR2 are SGHAT and FQDESV (reference sequence). The CDR3 length is 14 residues. The CDR3 is CASSLDFPSGVSYF. CDR3 coding DNA: TGTGCCAGCAGCTTAGATTTTCCTAGCGGGGTGTCGTACTTC.

The chain combines TRBV7-9 with TRBJ2-2; D call uncertain. The CDR3 totals 11 residues. Trimming removed 5 bases from V and 8 bases from J, with 6 bases in between. CDR1 and CDR2 from the germline V gene are SEHNR and FQNEAQ (reference sequence). The CDR3 loop is CASSLRGELFF. CDR3 sequence (DNA): TGTGCCAGCAGCCTCAGAGGGGAGCTGTTTTTT.